This T cell receptor beta chain stems from a study of T cells in Graves' hyperthyroidism and ophthalmopathy. Study findings and constraints: Blood also carried most thyroid clonotypes expanded above 0.001.

V dropped 1 base and J dropped 6 bases, with 7 bases sitting between them. This CDR3 contains 13 residues. Germline V gives CDR1 SNHLY, CDR2 FYNNEI. As regards this clonotype: Its antigen is not identified.

Authors of the study amplified TCR beta CDR3 regions from RNA transcripts. Carried out on the TCR CDR3, a first-round RT-PCR used the HTBI primer set. In TCRdb, the multiplex PCR reads were re-called with MiXCR into one record per CDR3 protein. The profile shows roughly 700,000 distinct CDR3 sequences, 11% to 15% of them singletons. Sequences were obtained from blood. J is TRBJ2-1 and V is TRBV2, with a weak D call TRBD2 (5 bases). The sequence derives from a young woman with Graves' hyperthyroidism. CDR3 protein: CASSEGEINEQFF. As DNA, the CDR3 is TGTGCCAGCAGTGAAGGGGAGATCAATGAGCAGTTCTTC. Filled out from reference TRBV2 and TRBJ2-1, the complete variable domain reads EPEVTQTPSHQVTQMGQEVILRCVPISNHLYFYWYRQILGQKVEFLVSFYNNEISEKSEIFDDQFSVERPDGSNFTLKIRSTKLEDSAMYFCASSEGEINEQFFGPGTRLTVL.